These T cell receptor beta chains were read from a single sample in a study of blood T cell repertoires in COVID-19. Here immunoSEQ multiplex PCR was the method, and the copy in TCRdb shows in-frame clones only, minus some. The table records 200,000 to 250,000 clones, around 83% of them present only once. Sequencing input: peripheral blood. Receptors originate from a man aged 50 or older who had recovered from COVID-19. Each CDR3 is given with its conserved first and last residue. The D gene is left open where the match is weak. For some rows the clone size is stated as once, few or many, or as a class when expanded; others skip it.

cdr3_length j_call d_call v_call clone_size cdr3_nt cdr3_aa
15 TRBJ2-1 NA TRBV5-1 NA TGCGCCAGCAGCTTGGGACAGGCCCCCTACAATGAGCAGTTCTTC CASSLGQAPYNEQFF
13 TRBJ1-5 NA TRBV5-8 NA TGTGCCAGCAGCTCGTATAGCAATCAGCCCCAGCATTTT CASSSYSNQPQHF
11 TRBJ1-5 NA TRBV20-1 NA TGCAGTGCTAGTCGAGATCAGCCCCAGCATTTT CSASRDQPQHF
15 TRBJ2-7 TRBD2 TRBV9 many TGTGCCAGCAGCGTAGGAGGCGGGAGTATCCACGAGCAGTACTTC CASSVGGGSIHEQYF
15 TRBJ1-4 NA TRBV5-1 NA TGCGCCAGCACACGTGGGGCTGCAACTAATGAAAAACTGTTTTTT CASTRGAATNEKLFF
17 TRBJ2-3 TRBD2 TRBV9 NA TGTGCCAGCAGCGTAGGACTAGCGGGAGCTGCCACAGATACGCAGTATTTT CASSVGLAGAATDTQYF
15 TRBJ2-1 TRBD2 TRBV6-5 NA TGTGCCAGCAGTTACGCGACTAGCGGGACCAGTGAGCAGTTCTTC CASSYATSGTSEQFF
12 TRBJ2-7 TRBD2 TRBV27 NA TGTGCCACGGGGACTAGCCCCTACGAGCAGTACTTC CATGTSPYEQYF
15 TRBJ2-3 NA TRBV2 NA TGTGCCAGCAGTGAAGGACAGACAGACACAGATACGCAGTATTTT CASSEGQTDTDTQYF
13 TRBJ2-7 NA TRBV7-6 once TGTGCCAGCAGCCCTCAATCGGGCTACGAGCAGTACTTC CASSPQSGYEQYF
15 TRBJ2-1 TRBD2 TRBV5-1 NA TGCGCCAGCAGCTTCAGTAGCGGGGTGTCCAATGAGCAGTTCTTC CASSFSSGVSNEQFF
15 TRBJ1-5 TRBD1 TRBV24-1 NA TGTGCCACCTCACCTACCACCGGGACAGGGCAGCCCCAGCATTTT CATSPTTGTGQPQHF
15 TRBJ2-1 TRBD2 TRBV27 few TGTGCCAGCAGTTTACTTGGGGGGGTTTACGCTGAGCAGTTCTTC CASSLLGGVYAEQFF
17 TRBJ2-3 TRBD2 TRBV7-6 once TGTGCCAGCAGTCCGACTAGCGGGGGGGGCCCCACAGATACGCAGTATTTT CASSPTSGGGPTDTQYF
15 TRBJ2-7 TRBD2 TRBV5-4 NA TGTGCCAGCACCCCAGGGACTAGCGGTCCCTACGAGCAGTACTTC CASTPGTSGPYEQYF
12 TRBJ1-1 TRBD1 TRBV5-6 once TGTGCCAGCAGCTTGGGAACAGGGGACGCTTTCTTT CASSLGTGDAFF
15 TRBJ2-7 TRBD2 TRBV6-5 NA TGTGCCAGCAGTCCATTTGGACTAGCGGCCCAATATAGGTACTTC CASSPFGLAAQYRYF
13 TRBJ1-2 NA TRBV28 NA TGTGCCAGCACCTACCCTGAAGCTCGTGGCTACACCTTC CASTYPEARGYTF